The sequence of this TCR beta chain was determined in a study of PD-1 blockade in classical Hodgkin lymphoma. Every patient was affected by relapse after autologous stem cell transplantation, while exposure to brentuximab vedotin was not uniform. Trimming stripped 4 bases from V and 0 bases from J, with 7 bases between. The CDR3 covers 14 residues. The germline gives CDR1 KGHSH, CDR2 LQKENI. Study results and caveats: Excluded were patients who started nivolumab under 1 year after ASCT, a group that had lower diversity.

With regard to this clone: Its antigen is not known.

TCRdb's copy holds only in-frame clones and misses some; the assay was immunoSEQ multiplex PCR. Counted here are tens of thousands of clones, about 82% occurring once; the ten biggest clones make up roughly 8.3%. This clonotype originated in a human donor with classical Hodgkin lymphoma. The chain uses TRBV18 and TRBJ1-5; no clear D. Source: peripheral blood mononuclear cells (PBMCs), taken before the second cycle of nivolumab. CDR3: CASSQRDSNQPQHF. The DNA of the CDR3 is TGTGCCAGCTCACAACGGGATAGCAATCAGCCCCAGCATTTT. The variable domain in full, with the rest retrieved from reference TRBV18 and TRBJ1-5, is NAGVMQNPRHLVRRRGQEARLRCSPMKGHSHVYWYRQLPEEGLKFMVYLQKENIIDESGMPKERFSAEFPKEGPSILRIQQVVRGDSAAYFCASSQRDSNQPQHFGDGTRLSIL.